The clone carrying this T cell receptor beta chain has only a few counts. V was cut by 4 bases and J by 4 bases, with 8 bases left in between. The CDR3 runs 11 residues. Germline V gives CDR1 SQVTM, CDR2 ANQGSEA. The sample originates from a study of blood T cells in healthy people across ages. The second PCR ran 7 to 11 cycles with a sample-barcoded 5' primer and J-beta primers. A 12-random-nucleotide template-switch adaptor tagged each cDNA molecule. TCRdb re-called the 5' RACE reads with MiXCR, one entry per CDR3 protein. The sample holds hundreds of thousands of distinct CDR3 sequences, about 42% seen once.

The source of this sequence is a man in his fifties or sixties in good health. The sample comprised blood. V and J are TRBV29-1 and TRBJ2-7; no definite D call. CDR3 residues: CSVGALYEQYF. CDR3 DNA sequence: TGCAGCGTTGGGGCCCTATACGAGCAGTACTTC.